What follows is one TCR beta chain and its context. The repertoire was sequenced with immunoSEQ multiplex PCR; TCRdb's copy has only in-frame clones and lacks some. Of more than 13,000 clones in the sample, approximately 72% are singletons; the top ten hold about 10%. The data are from a study of somatic mutations in cytotoxic T cells in rheumatoid arthritis. The TCR was taken from an adult with rheumatoid arthritis. Sequenced: CD8+ T cells sorted from blood.

CDR3 region: CASSLGRANYGYTF. The CDR3 DNA reads as TGTGCCAGCAGCTTAGGCAGGGCTAACTATGGCTACACCTTC. The chain links TRBV7-9 to TRBJ1-2; TRBD1 is a possible D gene (5 bases). CDR1 is SEHNR, CDR2 FQNEAQ, per germline (reference sequence). The CDR3 extends over 14 amino acids. The V gene lost 1 base and the J gene lost 0 bases, with 6 bases spanning the gap. The whole variable domain, remainder taken from reference TRBV7-9 and TRBJ1-2, is DTGVSQNPRHKITKRGQNVTFRCDPISEHNRLYWYRQTLGQGPEFLTYFQNEAQLEKSRLLSDRFSAERPKGSFSTLEIQRTEQGDSAMYLCASSLGRANYGYTFGSGTRLTVV.